The 32 T cell receptor beta chains given below trace back to one sample, sequenced in a study of cytomegalovirus exposure and HLA in healthy donors (dated 2017 in TCRdb). Library construction relied on the immunoSEQ multiplex PCR assay. A mixture of 60 forward primers for TCR Vbeta segments and 13 reverse primers for TCR Jbeta segments was used in the multiplex PCR. TCRdb holds this immuneACCESS table with in-frame rearrangements only. Some clones are missing; in checked studies, unresolved V genes explain under half, and the rest has no known cause. This sample is represented by around 190,000 clones; roughly 79% of them were singletons. 1.6% of the sample is held by the ten biggest clonotypes. The material sequenced was PBMCs. Every receptor here comes from a woman aged 18-29 years in good health and CMV-seronegative.

The V gene is TRBV4-1, the J gene TRBJ2-3, with D possibly being TRBD2 (6 bases). The CDR3 is made up of 14 amino acids. The germline V gene has CDR1 MGHRA and CDR2 YSYEKL. Trimming took off 7 bases at V and 2 bases at J, with 13 bases between the two ends. The CDR3 DNA follows: TGCGCCAGCACTCGGAGGGAGGACACAGATACGCAGTATTTT. It specifies CASTRREDTDTQYF.

This sequence joins TRBV6-5 and TRBJ1-2; 8 bases align to TRBD1. The CDR3 is made up of 16 amino acids. Germline loops: CDR1 MNHEY, CDR2 SVGAGI. The V segment lost 2 bases and the J segment 1 base; nucleotides outside the gene matches: 6. CDR3 sequence: CASSYTRGRVNYGYTF. CDR3 DNA sequence: TGTGCCAGCAGTTACACCAGGGGGCGGGTTAACTATGGCTACACCTTC.

This clone was counted a single time. The gene calls are TRBV6-5 and TRBJ2-2; the D is unclear. This CDR3 has 16 amino acids. The germline V gene encodes CDR1 MNHEY and CDR2 SVGAGI. Trimming removed 2 bases at V and 0 bases at J, with 10 bases between. This chain's CDR3 is CASSYQILANTGELFF. The CDR3 nucleotides read TGTGCCAGCAGTTACCAGATCCTCGCGAACACCGGGGAGCTGTTTTTT.

The chain has TRBV4-1 and TRBJ1-5; D might be TRBD1 (5 bases). In germline, CDR1 is MGHRA, CDR2 YSYEKL. V lost 0 bases and J 7 bases, leaving 13 bases between the germline ends. The CDR3 runs to 15 residues. The DNA for the CDR3 is TGCGCCAGCAGCCAAGAGGTGAATCGGGGGCAGCCCCAGCATTTT. It codes for CASSQEVNRGQPQHF.

This chain links TRBV10-2 with TRBJ2-7; TRBD2 matches 8 bases. The CDR3 contains 12 residues. CDR1 and CDR2 from the germline V gene are WSHSY and SAAADI. Trimming cost V 6 bases and J 6 bases; bases outside gene matches: 4. The CDR3 loop reads CASSGGAGEQYF. The DNA for the CDR3 is TGCGCCAGCAGCGGGGGGGCCGGCGAGCAGTACTTC.

V usage is TRBV5-4 and J usage is TRBJ2-7, with 8 bases matching TRBD2. Germline trimming cut 4 bases from V and 3 bases from J; bases unmatched to any gene: 9. CDR1 and CDR2 from the germline V gene are SGHNT and YYREEE (reference sequence). The CDR3 length is 15 residues. The CDR3 sequence: CASSAPPGLGYEQYF. The DNA for the CDR3 is TGTGCCAGCAGCGCACCTCCGGGACTAGGCTACGAGCAGTACTTC. Variable domain in full (rest from reference TRBV5-4 and TRBJ2-7): ETGVTQSPTHLIKTRGQQVTLRCSSQSGHNTVSWYQQALGQGPQFIFQYYREEENGRGNFPPRFSGLQFPNYSSELNVNALELDDSALYLCASSAPPGLGYEQYFGPGTRLTVT.

The chain uses TRBV19 and TRBJ2-1, with D possibly TRBD2 on 6 matching bases. This CDR3 has 18 amino acids. With 0 bases removed from V and 2 bases from J, the gap between germline ends came to 17 bases. Per germline, CDR1 LNHDA and CDR2 SQIVND (reference sequence). In DNA, the CDR3 is TGTGCCAGTAGTATAGACCCTACGGGAGCCCCCCCCTACAATGAGCAGTTCTTC. Its protein product is CASSIDPTGAPPYNEQFF.

The gene calls are TRBV7-2 and TRBJ1-5, with a possible D match to TRBD1 (5 bases). This CDR3 contains 15 residues. Trimming removed 1 base at V and 5 bases at J, with 12 bases between. From germline, CDR1 is SGHTA and CDR2 FQGNSA. The CDR3 region is CASSLELRDHQPQHF. CDR3 in DNA: TGTGCCAGCAGCTTAGAACTCAGGGATCATCAGCCCCAGCATTTT.

V and J are TRBV28 and TRBJ1-1; no definite D call. The CDR3 loop spans 14 amino acids. Germline V gives CDR1 MDHEN, CDR2 SYDVKM. V lost 5 bases, J lost 4 bases, and 14 bases lay in between. CDR3 amino acids: CASSIPQVGTEAFF. The DNA for the CDR3 is TGTGCCAGCAGTATACCTCAGGTGGGCACTGAAGCTTTCTTT.

This chain joins TRBV18 and TRBJ2-3; 7 bases agree with TRBD1. Germline V gene sequence: CDR1 KGHSH, CDR2 LQKENI. J was trimmed by 6 bases and V by 2 bases; bases with no gene match: 5. The CDR3 loop spans 14 amino acids. The CDR3 coding sequence is TGTGCCAGCTCACCAGGACAGGCAGTGGATACGCAGTATTTT. Translating it yields CASSPGQAVDTQYF. Full variable domain (outside the CDR3, taken from reference TRBV18 and TRBJ2-3): NAGVMQNPRHLVRRRGQEARLRCSPMKGHSHVYWYRQLPEEGLKFMVYLQKENIIDESGMPKERFSAEFPKEGPSILRIQQVVRGDSAAYFCASSPGQAVDTQYFGPGTRLTVL.

The chain employs TRBV6-1 and TRBJ1-4; 7 nucleotides agree with TRBD1. V was pared by 7 bases and J by 2 bases, with 4 bases of the junction left unmatched. Germline CDR1 MNHNS, CDR2 SASEGT. This CDR3 region has 14 residues. The CDR3 DNA sequence: TGTGCCAGCACCCTACAGGGGACTAATGAAAAACTGTTTTTT. Its translation: CASTLQGTNEKLFF.

The chain carries TRBV7-2 and TRBJ1-2; D remains unclear. This CDR3 is built from 15 residues. Trimming cost V 1 base and J 3 bases, with 12 bases left between them. In germline, CDR1 is SGHTA, CDR2 FQGNSA. The CDR3 spells CASSLVGDPDYGYTF. CDR3 nucleotide sequence: TGTGCCAGCAGCTTAGTCGGGGATCCAGACTATGGCTACACCTTC.

The chain uses TRBV7-2 and TRBJ2-3, with TRBD1 matching over 7 bases. Trimming removed 3 bases from V and 4 bases from J; junction bases left unmatched: 4. CDR3 length: 14 residues. The germline V gene encodes CDR1 SGHTA and CDR2 FQGNSA. Here the CDR3 DNA reads TGTGCCAGCAGCTTCACTACAGGGGCAGATACGCAGTATTTT. Translated: CASSFTTGADTQYF.

The chain combines TRBV4-3 with TRBJ1-2; D possibly corresponds to TRBD1 (5 bases). Deletions cut 1 base from V and 7 bases from J, with 10 bases between. The CDR3 sequence is 13 residues long. Per the germline V gene, CDR1 is LGHNA and CDR2 is YSLEER. DNA for the CDR3: TGCGCCAGCAGCCAAGCCTCGGGGGGTGGCTACACCTTC. Translating it yields CASSQASGGGYTF.

This clone was counted only a few times. This chain uses TRBV19 with TRBJ2-7; tentative D call: TRBD2 (6 bases). CDR1 and CDR2 from the germline V gene are LNHDA and SQIVND (reference sequence). The CDR3 covers 14 residues. Trimming stripped 3 bases from V and 2 bases from J, with 11 bases between. The CDR3, as DNA: TGTGCCAGTAGTATGAGACGGGGGACCTACGAGCAGTACTTC. This sequence encodes CASSMRRGTYEQYF.

V gene TRBV4-1 combines with J gene TRBJ2-7, with D possibly being TRBD1 (5 bases). The CDR3 totals 11 residues. The V gene lost 3 bases and the J gene lost 5 bases, with 5 bases spanning the gap. The V gene's germline CDR1 is MGHRA and CDR2 YSYEKL. The CDR3 loop is CASSHRDEQYF. The DNA of the CDR3 is TGCGCCAGCAGCCACAGGGACGAGCAGTACTTC.

This clone turned up a few times. The rearrangement joins TRBV14 to TRBJ2-2; 10 bases fit TRBD2. Trimming removed 4 bases from V and 8 bases from J; junction bases left unmatched: 10. Germline V gene lookup returns CDR1 SGHDN and CDR2 FVKESK. CDR3 length: 16 amino acids. DNA of the CDR3: TGTGCCAGCAGCCCTAGGACTAGCGGAGTTCTAGGGGAGCTGTTTTTT. Its protein is CASSPRTSGVLGELFF.

This clone occurred once. This chain links TRBV9 with TRBJ2-7, with D possibly being TRBD2 (6 bases). V was cut by 1 base and J by 5 bases, with 19 bases left in between. Germline-derived CDR1 and CDR2 are SGDLS and YYNGEE. The CDR3 totals 16 residues. The CDR3 nucleotides are TGTGCCAGCAGCGTACAATTATCGGGGGAAAGAGACGAGCAGTACTTC. Encoded protein: CASSVQLSGERDEQYF.

The V call is TRBV25-1, the J call TRBJ1-3, with 9 nucleotides matching TRBD1. Trimming cost V 7 bases and J 4 bases; bases outside gene matches: 5. CDR3 length equals 14 residues. CDR1 is MGHDK and CDR2 is SYGVNS in the germline V gene. The CDR3 loop reads CASTGQGKGNTIYF. For the CDR3, the DNA is TGTGCCAGCACGGGACAGGGAAAAGGAAACACCATATATTTT.

The rearrangement links TRBV2 to TRBJ1-2; tentative D call: TRBD1 (6 bases). CDR1 and CDR2 from the germline V gene are SNHLY and FYNNEI. The CDR3 length is 15 residues. Trimming took 6 bases from V and 3 from J, leaving 17 bases between them. CDR3 in amino acids: CASSPDSRPDYGYTF. The CDR3 DNA is TGTGCCAGCAGCCCGGACAGTAGGCCCGACTATGGCTACACCTTC.

This clone was recorded once. The same CDR3 can be traced to other DNA sequences in this sample. The chain is built from TRBV20-1 and TRBJ2-7; 7 bases are a match to TRBD1. The CDR3 runs 11 residues. Per germline, CDR1 DFQATT and CDR2 SNEGSKA (reference sequence). The junction had 2 bases not matched to a gene; V was cut back by 7 bases and J by 2 bases. CDR3 nucleotides: TGCAGTGGACAGGGAACCTACGAGCAGTACTTC. Protein product: CSGQGTYEQYF.

The gene calls are TRBV10-3 and TRBJ1-6; D gene ambiguous. The CDR3 is 12 amino acids. V lost 9 bases and J lost 7, with 10 bases in between. In germline, CDR1 is ENHRY, CDR2 SYGVKD. The CDR3 reads CAIGTENSPLHF. The CDR3 nucleotides read TGTGCCATTGGTACTGAAAATTCACCCCTCCACTTT.

This clone was detected once. The chain combines TRBV6-1 with TRBJ2-3, with D possibly matching TRBD1 (5 bases). This CDR3 comprises 13 residues. In germline, CDR1 is MNHNS, CDR2 SASEGT. Deletions cut 3 bases from V and 4 bases from J, with 8 bases between. CDR3 sequence reads: CASSETVPDTQYF. CDR3 sequence (DNA): TGTGCCAGCAGTGAGACAGTCCCAGATACGCAGTATTTT.

The gene calls are TRBV27 and TRBJ1-2, with D possibly being TRBD1 (6 bases). Germline CDR1 reads MNHEY; CDR2 reads SMNVEV (reference sequence). The CDR3 totals 12 residues. Trimming left V 9 bases short and J 2 bases short, with 10 bases between. DNA for the CDR3: TGTGCCAGACCGACAGGCAACTATGGCTACACCTTC. Protein sequence: CARPTGNYGYTF.

The V and J genes are TRBV4-2 and TRBJ1-4; TRBD1 matches 8 bases. Germline V gene lookup returns CDR1 LGHNA and CDR2 YNFKEQ. The CDR3 contains 15 residues. V was pared by 1 base and J by 6 bases, with 4 bases of the junction left unmatched. The CDR3 DNA is TGTGCCAGCAGCCAAGGCGCAGGGGGCTATGAAAAACTGTTTTTT. Protein product: CASSQGAGGYEKLFF.

The chain has TRBV5-1 and TRBJ2-3, with D possibly being TRBD1 (5 bases). The germline CDR1 and CDR2 sequences are SGHRS and YFSETQ. This CDR3 has 16 amino acids. The V and J ends lost 0 bases and 6 bases respectively, with 17 bases between them. Written as DNA, the CDR3 is TGCGCCAGCAGCTTGGGGGGCCAGACCGGAACGGATACGCAGTATTTT. Translating gives CASSLGGQTGTDTQYF.

The chain uses TRBV6-6 and TRBJ2-2; TRBD1 matches 9 bases. Germline V gene lookup returns CDR1 MNHNY and CDR2 SVGAGI (reference sequence). The CDR3 totals 16 residues. V dropped 10 bases and J dropped 1; count of bases not matched to a gene: 10. As DNA, the CDR3 is TGTGCCACCCCTCATAAGGACAGGGGGAACACCGGGGAGCTGTTTTTT. This gives the protein CATPHKDRGNTGELFF.

J is TRBJ2-1 and V is TRBV4-1; 7 bases fit TRBD2. J gave up 4 bases and V 4 bases, and 10 bases lay outside the gene matches. CDR1 and CDR2 from the germline V gene are MGHRA and YSYEKL. The CDR3 has 16 residues. Here the CDR3 reads CASSPQGGVKYNEQFF. The CDR3 DNA follows: TGCGCCAGCAGCCCCCAGGGAGGGGTTAAGTACAATGAGCAGTTCTTC.

The V gene is TRBV5-1, the J gene TRBJ2-5; weak D call: TRBD1 (6 bases). CDR1 SGHRS and CDR2 YFSETQ come from the germline V gene. The germline V and J ends were trimmed by 0 bases and 5 bases, with 11 bases remaining between them. CDR3 length: 14 residues. The CDR3 reads CASSLEGVRETQYF. CDR3 nucleotides: TGCGCCAGCAGCTTGGAGGGGGTCCGGGAGACCCAGTACTTC.

This rearrangement joins TRBV4-1 to TRBJ2-7, with D possibly matching TRBD2 (7 bases). Trimming shortened V by 2 bases and J by 0 bases, and 17 bases separated the two germline ends. CDR1 and CDR2 (germline): MGHRA, YSYEKL. The CDR3 is made up of 17 amino acids. The CDR3 coding sequence is TGCGCCAGCAGCCAACAATGGGGGGGCGGGAGCTCCTACGAGCAGTACTTC. It specifies CASSQQWGGGSSYEQYF.

The gene calls are TRBV4-2 and TRBJ2-4; the D gene is possibly TRBD1 (6 bases). There are 15 residues in the CDR3. V was pared by 0 bases and J by 8 bases, with 14 bases between. Germline-derived CDR1 and CDR2 are LGHNA and YNFKEQ. DNA of the CDR3: TGTGCCAGCAGCCAAGAGACAGGCTCATGGGACATTCAGTACTTC. Its protein product is CASSQETGSWDIQYF.

There are a few counts of this clone. The chain couples TRBV27 to TRBJ2-7, with 8 bases matching TRBD2. The CDR3 covers 16 residues. V shed 0 bases and J 3 bases; nucleotides not matched to a gene: 7. CDR1 is MNHEY, CDR2 SMNVEV, per germline (reference sequence). CDR3 residues: CASSLSTGRAVYEQYF. The CDR3 DNA reads TGTGCCAGCAGTTTATCGACCGGGAGGGCCGTCTACGAGCAGTACTTC.